This TCR beta chain appears in the sequencing data of a study of blood T cell repertoires in COVID-19. The overall study: The origin of the acute and convalescent COVID-19 samples was the United States, Italy and Spain. T cells, B-cell-depleted T cells, or PBMCs provided the cDNA or gDNA that served as material.

V lost 5 bases, J lost 2 bases, and 13 bases lay in between. Germline values: CDR1 SGHTA, CDR2 FQGNSA. The CDR3 loop spans 14 amino acids. Authors' data handling: Counts of nucleated cells, estimated from reference gene primer amplification, were obtained. The data were produced by immunoSEQ multiplex PCR, yet TCRdb's version contains in-frame clones alone and is incomplete. V and J calls and clone size are copied from that table; D and trimming were computed from the DNA. The sample lists around 250,000 clones; less than 90% were seen once. The sample was peripheral blood. V and J are TRBV7-2 and TRBJ2-7, with D tentatively TRBD2 (5 bases). The clonotype comes from a man in his 60s who had recovered from COVID-19. As DNA, the CDR3 is TGTGCCAGCAGCCCCTCCGTAGCGCCCTACGAGCAGTACTTC. Its protein is CASSPSVAPYEQYF.